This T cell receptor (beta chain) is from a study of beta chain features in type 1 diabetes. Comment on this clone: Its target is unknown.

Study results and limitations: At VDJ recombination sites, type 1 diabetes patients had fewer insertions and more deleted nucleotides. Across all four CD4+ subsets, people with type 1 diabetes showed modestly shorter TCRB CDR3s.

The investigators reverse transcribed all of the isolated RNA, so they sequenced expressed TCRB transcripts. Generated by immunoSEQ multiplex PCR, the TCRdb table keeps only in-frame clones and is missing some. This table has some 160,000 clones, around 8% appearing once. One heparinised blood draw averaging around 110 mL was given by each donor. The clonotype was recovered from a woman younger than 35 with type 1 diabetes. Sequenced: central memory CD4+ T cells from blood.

The CDR3 DNA reads as TGTGCCAGCATTCCGAGCGGGACACAAGAGACCCAGTACTTC. Protein sequence: CASIPSGTQETQYF. The chain couples TRBV2 to TRBJ2-5; perhaps TRBD2 as D (7 bases). Trimming shortened V by 7 bases and J by 2 bases, and 14 bases separated the two germline ends. This CDR3 contains 14 residues. The germline V gene has CDR1 SNHLY and CDR2 FYNNEI.